The 10 T cell receptor beta chains below were found in one sample sequenced in a study of blood T cells in healthy people across ages. The second PCR ran about 6 to 12 cycles with a sample-barcoded 5' primer and J-beta primers. TCRdb analysed the 5' RACE reads with MiXCR anew, one entry per CDR3 protein. The sample holds under 1,000,000 distinct CDR3 sequences, around 36% seen once. Sequenced sample: blood. These receptors all come from a man between 18 and 29 years old in good health.

This clonotype was seen at least ten times. The J gene is TRBJ2-7, the V gene TRBV5-1; maybe TRBD2 (5 bases). CDR3 size: 15 residues. The V end was cut by 6 bases, the J end by 2 bases, with 18 bases between. Germline V lookup: CDR1 SGHRS, CDR2 YFSETQ. This chain's CDR3 is CASTAEGFGPYEQYF. DNA for the CDR3: TGCGCCAGCACCGCCGAGGGATTCGGGCCCTACGAGCAGTACTTC.

This chain connects TRBV7-9 to TRBJ1-2; a possible D gene is TRBD1 (5 bases). V lost 5 bases to trimming and J lost 6 bases, with 16 bases between them. The CDR3 extends over 14 amino acids. Per the germline V gene, CDR1 is SEHNR and CDR2 is FQNEAQ (reference sequence). CDR3 nucleotide sequence: TGTGCCAGCAGCGCTTTGGGGGGAGGTCATGGCTACACCTTC. As protein: CASSALGGGHGYTF.

The V call is TRBV19, the J call TRBJ2-1; D possibly corresponds to TRBD1 (7 bases). With 5 bases removed from V and 3 bases from J, the gap between germline ends came to 17 bases. The V gene's germline CDR1 is LNHDA and CDR2 SQIVND (reference sequence). The CDR3 loop spans 16 amino acids. The CDR3 nucleotides read TGTGCCAGTAGTTCCCTCAGGGGGGTCCACTACAATGAGCAGTTCTTC. Protein sequence: CASSSLRGVHYNEQFF.

Only a few counts were recorded for this clonotype. The chain combines TRBV7-9 with TRBJ2-5; the match to TRBD2 covers 8 bases. The CDR3 totals 13 residues. V dropped 6 bases and J dropped 3; count of bases not matched to a gene: 3. Germline V gives CDR1 SEHNR, CDR2 FQNEAQ (reference sequence). The CDR3 region has the DNA TGTGCCAGCAGACTTAGCGGGGAAGAGACCCAGTACTTC. Protein: CASRLSGEETQYF.

The genes are TRBV5-6 and TRBJ1-4; D remains ambiguous. Between the trimmed V and J ends, which lost 3 bases and 0 bases, there was a span of 21 bases. This CDR3 is built from 19 residues. CDR1 is SGHDT and CDR2 is YYEEEE in the germline V gene. The CDR3 DNA reads as TGTGCCAGCAGCTGGTCCGGGATGCAGATTCCCGCAACTAATGAAAAACTGTTTTTT. It encodes CASSWSGMQIPATNEKLFF.

This clonotype has only one observation. It may be a read error: a sequence one base away is much more abundant. This chain links TRBV12-3 or TRBV12-4 with TRBJ1-2; D unclear. The CDR3 sequence is 13 residues long. Deletions cut 5 bases from V and 6 bases from J, with 13 bases between. The CDR3: CASSMSMRDGYTF. CDR3 nucleotides: TGTGCCAGCAGTATGTCGATGCGGGATGGCTACACCTTC.

At least ten counts were recorded for this clonotype. The chain couples TRBV20-1 to TRBJ1-2, with TRBD1 as a possible D gene (5 bases). Germline V lookup: CDR1 DFQATT, CDR2 SNEGSKA (reference sequence). CDR3 length: 15 residues. Trimming pared 0 bases from V and 5 bases from J, leaving 16 bases between. CDR3 sequence reads: CSARDREGKGYGYTF. CDR3 in DNA: TGCAGTGCTAGAGATCGAGAGGGAAAGGGGTATGGCTACACCTTC.

The chain carries TRBV28 and TRBJ2-5; TRBD2 aligns across 9 bases. Trimming removed 5 bases from V and 0 bases from J; junction bases left unmatched: 7. Germline CDR1 is MDHEN and CDR2 is SYDVKM. This CDR3 spans 16 amino acids. CDR3 protein: CASSVAGATYQETQYF. The CDR3 nucleotides are TGTGCCAGCAGTGTAGCGGGGGCTACGTACCAAGAGACCCAGTACTTC.

This clonotype showed up many times. A much larger clone differs from this one at a single base, so this may be a read error. V is TRBV7-8 and J is TRBJ2-1; 10 bases match TRBD2. The DNA end lines up better with TRBJ2-7; the J call may be wrong. Germline-derived CDR1 and CDR2 are SGHVS and FQNEAQ. The CDR3 is 18 residues long. The CDR3, as DNA: TGTGCCAGCAGCCTAGGGATCAGCGGGGGGGCCTATTACAATGAGCAGTACTTC. Translated: CASSLGISGGAYYNEQYF.

The CDR3 reads CANSTNQRSLETQYF. As DNA, the CDR3 is TGTGCCAACAGCACTAATCAGCGGAGCCTTGAGACCCAGTACTTC. The chain combines TRBV27 with TRBJ2-5, with D possibly matching TRBD2 (5 bases). Germline V gives CDR1 MNHEY, CDR2 SMNVEV (reference sequence). V was trimmed by 10 bases and J by 5 bases, leaving 23 bases between them. The CDR3 has 15 amino acids.